These 17 T cell receptor beta chains originate from one sample sequenced in a study of PD-L1 blockade in urothelial cancer. Time point given: peripheral blood 6 weeks after treatment start. Only in-frame clones appear in the TCRdb table, and some are missing; sequencing was by immunoSEQ multiplex PCR. Here the sample spans tens of thousands of clones, around 89% being singletons. Material: PBMCs, obtained around atezolizumab (anti-PD-L1) treatment. The receptors were gathered from a man between 60 and 70 years old with urothelial cancer.

V is TRBV27 and J is TRBJ2-7; 14 nucleotides agree with TRBD2. Per the germline V gene, CDR1 is MNHEY and CDR2 is SMNVEV (reference sequence). Trimming cost V 3 bases and J 11 bases; bases outside gene matches: 9. The length of the CDR3 is 15 residues. CDR3 coding DNA: TGTGCCAGCAGTTTGATGGGACTAGCGGGAGTAGGGGAGTACTTC. Translated: CASSLMGLAGVGEYF.

The V gene is TRBV18, the J gene TRBJ1-1; 7 bases fit TRBD1. CDR3 size: 18 residues. V trimming: 3 bases; J trimming: 5 bases; junction bases outside the gene matches: 18. In germline, CDR1 is KGHSH, CDR2 LQKENI. The CDR3 region is CASSPERMNRGRTTEAFF. CDR3 bases: TGTGCCAGCTCACCCGAGAGGATGAATAGGGGGCGAACGACTGAAGCTTTCTTT.

The chain combines TRBV5-1 with TRBJ1-4; TRBD1 might be the D (5 bases). The V end lost 4 bases, the J end lost 3 bases, and 19 bases lay between the germline ends. The CDR3 totals 17 residues. The V gene's germline CDR1 is SGHRS and CDR2 YFSETQ. CDR3 DNA sequence: TGCGCCAGCAGCCTCTCAGGGCAACCAGATTCTAATGAAAAACTGTTTTTT. Translation gives CASSLSGQPDSNEKLFF.

This clone occurred a few times. This chain joins TRBV2 and TRBJ2-2, with a possible D match to TRBD2 (6 bases). CDR1 and CDR2 (germline): SNHLY, FYNNEI. CDR3 length equals 16 residues. The V gene lost 8 bases and the J gene lost 2 bases, with 18 bases spanning the gap. The CDR3 loop is CASGSGGTGNTGELFF. CDR3 bases: TGTGCCAGCGGATCGGGCGGGACTGGAAACACCGGGGAGCTGTTTTTT.

CDR3 DNA: TGTGCCAGCAGTTTATTCAGCCCCAGACAGATAGATATGGAGACCCAGTACTTC. Translation: CASSLFSPRQIDMETQYF. The rearrangement uses TRBV27 and TRBJ2-5; D might be TRBD1 (5 bases). CDR1 MNHEY and CDR2 SMNVEV come from the germline V gene (reference sequence). The V end was cut by 1 base, the J end by 5 bases, with 23 bases between. This CDR3 region has 18 residues.

Here the CDR3 reads CASSGLGYNEQFF. In nucleotides, the CDR3 is TGTGCCAGCAGTGGACTCGGCTACAATGAGCAGTTCTTC. This chain joins TRBV25-1 and TRBJ2-1; D not certain. The length of the CDR3 is 13 residues. The V and J ends lost 4 bases and 3 bases respectively, with 7 bases between them. CDR1 and CDR2 (germline): MGHDK, SYGVNS.

The J gene is TRBJ2-5, the V gene TRBV5-8, with TRBD1 matching 11 bases. The CDR3 extends over 15 amino acids. Germline V gene lookup returns CDR1 SGHTS and CDR2 YDEGEE. V lost 4 bases, J lost 1 base, and 3 bases stayed unmatched. The CDR3: CASSPGTGGQETQYF. CDR3 in DNA: TGTGCCAGCAGCCCCGGGACAGGGGGCCAAGAGACCCAGTACTTC. Combining the CDR3 with reference TRBV5-8 and TRBJ2-5 gives the whole variable domain EAGVTQSPTHLIKTRGQQATLRCSPISGHTSVYWYQQALGLGLQFLLWYDEGEERNRGNFPPRFSGRQFPNYSSELNVNALELEDSALYLCASSPGTGGQETQYFGPGTRLLVL.

V and J are TRBV9 and TRBJ2-1, with TRBD2 identical over 12 bases. The CDR3 totals 13 residues. Losses at the gene ends were 4 bases for V and 9 bases for J; bases not matched to a gene: 2. Germline assignment: CDR1 SGDLS and CDR2 YYNGEE. CDR3 DNA: TGTGCCAGCAGCCTAGCGGGAGGGACTGAGCAGTTCTTC. Translated, it gives CASSLAGGTEQFF.

The genes are TRBV6-5 and TRBJ2-5, with a weak D call TRBD2 (7 bases). The J call may be incorrect, as the DNA end agrees better with TRBJ2-7. The CDR3 runs to 13 residues. Germline values: CDR1 MNHEY, CDR2 SVGAGI. CDR3 in DNA: TGTGCCAGCAGTTTCAGGGGAGGGAACGAGCAGTACTTC. Encoded protein: CASSFRGGNEQYF.

DNA for the CDR3: TGTGCCAGCAGCTTAGCTGGGAGATACAATGAGCAGTTCTTC. Its protein is CASSLAGRYNEQFF. The chain recombines TRBV7-2 with TRBJ2-1; perhaps TRBD2 as D (5 bases). The germline gives CDR1 SGHTA, CDR2 FQGNSA. This CDR3 is built from 14 residues. Trimming cost V 0 bases and J 4 bases, with 7 bases left between them. Looking up the rest from reference TRBV7-2 and TRBJ2-1 gives the full variable domain: GAGVSQSPSNKVTEKGKDVELRCDPISGHTALYWYRQSLGQGLEFLIYFQGNSAPDKSGLPSDRFSAERTGGSVSTLTIQRTQQEDSAVYLCASSLAGRYNEQFFGPGTRLTVL.

The chain joins TRBV6-1 to TRBJ2-7; D not certain. Trimming removed 5 bases at V and 2 bases at J, with 10 bases between. Germline lookup yields CDR1 MNHNS and CDR2 SASEGT. This CDR3 contains 13 residues. CDR3 sequence reads: CASSLQSTYEQYF. The CDR3, as DNA: TGTGCCAGCAGTCTCCAGTCAACCTACGAGCAGTACTTC.

This clone is a singleton in its sample. The chain recombines TRBV20-1 with TRBJ2-1, with 7 bases fitting TRBD2. CDR1 is DFQATT and CDR2 is SNEGSKA in the germline V gene (reference sequence). This CDR3 is 11 amino acids long. The J segment lost 14 bases and the V segment lost 1 base, leaving 5 bases of the junction unmatched. This chain's CDR3 is CSARVGEGKFF. The CDR3 nucleotides read TGCAGTGCTAGAGTCGGGGAGGGGAAGTTCTTC.

In this sample, this clone turned up a few times. The V call is TRBV5-1, the J call TRBJ2-1; 7 bases line up with TRBD2. After removal of 4 bases from V and 1 base from J, the junction contained 8 bases not matched to a gene. From germline, CDR1 is SGHRS and CDR2 YFSETQ. The CDR3 consists of 16 residues. The CDR3 sequence: CASSRDSGKSYNEQFF. DNA for the CDR3: TGCGCCAGCAGCAGAGACAGCGGGAAGTCCTACAATGAGCAGTTCTTC.

The chain carries TRBV19 and TRBJ1-3; D unresolved. Germline CDR1 LNHDA, CDR2 SQIVND (reference sequence). The V and J ends lost 3 bases and 0 bases respectively, with 9 bases between them. The CDR3 covers 15 residues. The DNA of the CDR3 is TGTGCCAGTAGTATTGGCGGAAGCTCTGGAAACACCATATATTTT. This codes for CASSIGGSSGNTIYF.

V usage is TRBV29-1 and J usage is TRBJ2-5; no definite D call. CDR3 length equals 13 residues. The V and J ends lost 4 bases and 3 bases respectively, with 12 bases between them. Germline V lookup: CDR1 SQVTM, CDR2 ANQGSEA. CDR3 sequence: CSVASGRKETQYF. The CDR3 DNA sequence: TGCAGCGTTGCCTCAGGAAGAAAAGAGACCCAGTACTTC. The full variable domain, with the rest looked up from reference TRBV29-1 and TRBJ2-5, is SAVISQKPSRDICQRGTSLTIQCQVDSQVTMMFWYRQQPGQSLTLIATANQGSEATYESGFVIDKFPISRPNLTFSTLTVSNMSPEDSSIYLCSVASGRKETQYFGPGTRLLVL.

CDR3 amino acids: CASATQGTGLGETQYF. CDR3 DNA sequence: TGTGCCAGCGCAACCCAAGGGACAGGGCTAGGAGAGACCCAGTACTTC. J is TRBJ2-5 and V is TRBV25-1; 9 bases match TRBD1. With 8 bases clipped from V and 4 bases from J, the junction kept 14 bases outside the gene matches. Germline lookup yields CDR1 MGHDK and CDR2 SYGVNS. The CDR3 spans 16 residues.

This sequence joins TRBV30 and TRBJ1-2; the match to TRBD1 covers 9 bases. Germline V gives CDR1 GTSNPN, CDR2 SVGIG (reference sequence). The CDR3 covers 13 residues. Trimming took 1 base from V and 6 from J; bases not matched to a gene: 3. CDR3 sequence (DNA): TGTGCCTGGAGTGAGACAGGGGGTGATGGCTACACCTTC. It encodes CAWSETGGDGYTF.